This T cell receptor beta chain is drawn from a study of CD8 T cells in Susac syndrome. Study-level results: The study admitted that it had a relatively small number of individuals in its TCR sequencing and HLA analysis.

Details on this clonotype: What it recognizes is unknown.

The CDR3 consists of 12 residues. Germline CDR1 MNHEY, CDR2 SMNVEV (reference sequence). The V end lost 8 bases, the J end lost 0 bases, and 7 bases lay between the germline ends. When the RNA was reverse transcribed, random hexamers were used with an input of roughly 0.45 to 1 ug. Amplification of TCR beta CDR3 was carried out by immunoSEQ multiplex PCR, which covered 54 Vbeta and 13 Jbeta segments. TCRdb reanalysed the immunoSEQ multiplex PCR reads using MiXCR and keeps one entry per CDR3 protein. The sample has hundreds of thousands of distinct CDR3 sequences; 70% to 90% are singletons. The multiple sclerosis control cohort comprised treatment-naive individuals presenting with stable or active relapsing-remitting disease. The authors negatively isolated CD8+ and CD4+ T cells and FACS-enriched TEMRA cells.

The chain couples TRBV27 to TRBJ1-1; no clear D. The origin of this receptor is a human donor with multiple sclerosis. Sample: CD8+ T cells from PBMCs. CDR3 coding DNA: TGTGCCAGCGTCGGACTGAACACTGAAGCTTTCTTT. Amino acid sequence: CASVGLNTEAFF.